This entry features one TCR beta chain sequence. The sample belongs to a study of cytomegalovirus exposure and HLA in healthy donors. The CDR3 loop spans 15 amino acids. CDR1 and CDR2 (germline): MNHEY, SVGAGI. Trimming shortened V by 6 bases and J by 3 bases, and 17 bases separated the two germline ends. Sequencing used immunoSEQ multiplex PCR; TCRdb keeps in-frame clones, though not all of them. This sample carries fewer than 400,000 clones, around 90% of them seen once, and the ten largest clones take around 0.88%. The chain is built from TRBV6-5 and TRBJ1-2, with a tentative D call TRBD1 (6 bases). The material sequenced was PBMCs. The sequence was collected from a man younger than 40 in good health and CMV-seronegative. In DNA, the CDR3 is TGTGCCAGCAGAATCCAGACAGGCGGCGACTATGGCTACACCTTC. Its translation: CASRIQTGGDYGYTF.